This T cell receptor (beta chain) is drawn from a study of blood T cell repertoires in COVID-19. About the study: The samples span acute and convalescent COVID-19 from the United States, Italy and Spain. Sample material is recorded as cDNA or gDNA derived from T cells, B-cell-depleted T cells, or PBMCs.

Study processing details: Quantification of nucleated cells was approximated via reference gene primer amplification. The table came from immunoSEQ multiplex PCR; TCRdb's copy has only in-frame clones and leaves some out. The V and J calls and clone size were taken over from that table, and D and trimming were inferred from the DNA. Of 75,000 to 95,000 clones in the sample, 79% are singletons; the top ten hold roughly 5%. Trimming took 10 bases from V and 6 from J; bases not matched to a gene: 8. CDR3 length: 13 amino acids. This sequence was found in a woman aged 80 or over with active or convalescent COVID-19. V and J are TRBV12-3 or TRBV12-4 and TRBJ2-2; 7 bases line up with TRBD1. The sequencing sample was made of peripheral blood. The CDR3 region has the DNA TGTGCCACCCAATCCCAGGGGGCCGGGGAGCTGTTTTTT. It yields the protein CATQSQGAGELFF.